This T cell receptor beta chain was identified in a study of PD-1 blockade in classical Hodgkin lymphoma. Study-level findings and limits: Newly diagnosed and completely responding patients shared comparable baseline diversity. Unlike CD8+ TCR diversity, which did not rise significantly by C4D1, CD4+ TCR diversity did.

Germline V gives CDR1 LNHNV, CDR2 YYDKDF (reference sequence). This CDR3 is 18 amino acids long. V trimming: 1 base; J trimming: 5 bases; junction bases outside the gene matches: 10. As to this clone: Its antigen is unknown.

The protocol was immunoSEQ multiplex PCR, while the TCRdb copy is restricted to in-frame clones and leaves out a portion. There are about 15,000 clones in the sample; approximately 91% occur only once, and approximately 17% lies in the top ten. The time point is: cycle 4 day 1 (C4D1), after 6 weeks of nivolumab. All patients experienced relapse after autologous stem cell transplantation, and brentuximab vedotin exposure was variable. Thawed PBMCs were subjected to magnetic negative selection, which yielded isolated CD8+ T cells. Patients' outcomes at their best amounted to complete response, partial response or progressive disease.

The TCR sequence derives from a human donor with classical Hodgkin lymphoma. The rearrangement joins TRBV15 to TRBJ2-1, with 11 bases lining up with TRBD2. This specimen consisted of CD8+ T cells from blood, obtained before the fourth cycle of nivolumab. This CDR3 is CATSRVAGGWDWDNEQFF. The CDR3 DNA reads TGTGCCACCAGCAGAGTAGCGGGAGGGTGGGACTGGGACAATGAGCAGTTCTTC.